The 11 T cell receptor beta chains presented below share a single source sample, sequenced in a study of lymphopenia after photon versus proton radiotherapy. Here immunoSEQ multiplex PCR was the method, and the copy in TCRdb shows in-frame clones only, minus some. The data show about 160,000 clones, roughly nine tenths seen once. The sample consisted of peripheral blood, taken from a patient treated with photon-based radiotherapy. The origin of the receptors is a middle-aged man with gastric cancer.

The rearrangement uses TRBV5-8 and TRBJ2-5; 11 bases fit TRBD2. The CDR3 is 16 residues long. Germline lookup yields CDR1 SGHTS and CDR2 YDEGEE. V shed 6 bases, J shed 5 bases, and the junction held 12 bases outside the gene matches. CDR3 bases: TGTGCCAGCACCCCCGGGACTAGCGGAGAGCAGGAGACCCAGTACTTC. Translation: CASTPGTSGEQETQYF. Full variable domain (outside the CDR3, taken from reference TRBV5-8 and TRBJ2-5): EAGVTQSPTHLIKTRGQQATLRCSPISGHTSVYWYQQALGLGLQFLLWYDEGEERNRGNFPPRFSGRQFPNYSSELNVNALELEDSALYLCASTPGTSGEQETQYFGPGTRLLVL.

The rearrangement joins TRBV14 to TRBJ1-1; the D gene is possibly TRBD1 (5 bases). Germline CDR1 and CDR2: SGHDN and FVKESK. CDR3 length equals 13 residues. V was clipped by 5 bases and J by 1 base, with 8 bases between them. The CDR3 DNA follows: TGTGCCAGCAGCGTCGGGGGGAACACTGAAGCTTTCTTT. It encodes CASSVGGNTEAFF.

This clone came up once. V is TRBV2 and J is TRBJ2-7; TRBD1 aligns across 11 bases. Germline CDR1 reads SNHLY; CDR2 reads FYNNEI. V was pared by 8 bases and J by 0 bases, with 3 bases of the junction left unmatched. The CDR3 spans 14 residues. In DNA form, the CDR3 reads TGTGCCAGCGATGGGACAGGGGGCTCCTACGAGCAGTACTTC. As protein: CASDGTGGSYEQYF.

V and J are TRBV13 and TRBJ2-3, with TRBD2 as a possible D gene (5 bases). Germline V gives CDR1 PRHDT, CDR2 FYEKMQ (reference sequence). The CDR3 extends over 15 amino acids. V dropped 5 bases and J dropped 5 bases, with 17 bases sitting between them. CDR3 region: CASSLYLAYGDTQYF. The CDR3 DNA reads as TGTGCCAGCAGCCTCTATCTAGCTTACGGAGATACGCAGTATTTT.

CDR3 amino acids: CASSLASSYNEQFF. CDR3 DNA sequence: TGTGCCAGCAGCTTAGCCAGCTCCTACAATGAGCAGTTCTTC. The chain has TRBV11-2 and TRBJ2-1; D unresolved. Germline CDR1 reads SGHAT; CDR2 reads FQNNGV. V lost 1 base to trimming and J lost 0 bases, with 4 bases between them. CDR3 size: 14 residues.

The V call is TRBV9, the J call TRBJ1-2; D remains unclear. This CDR3 has 12 amino acids. Germline V gene sequence: CDR1 SGDLS, CDR2 YYNGEE. Trimming took 0 bases from V and 8 from J, leaving 8 bases between them. CDR3 sequence (DNA): TGTGCCAGCAGCGTAGCGGCTTCGGGCTACACCTTC. It specifies CASSVAASGYTF. Full variable domain (rest looked up from reference TRBV9 and TRBJ1-2): DSGVTQTPKHLITATGQRVTLRCSPRSGDLSVYWYQQSLDQGLQFLIQYYNGEERAKGNILERFSAQQFPDLHSELNLSSLELGDSALYFCASSVAASGYTFGSGTRLTVV.

This clone occurred once. The chain combines TRBV25-1 with TRBJ2-1, with no clear D. The CDR3 spans 14 residues. Looked up from germline, CDR1 is MGHDK and CDR2 is SYGVNS. Trimming took off 6 bases at V and 0 bases at J, with 9 bases between the two ends. The CDR3: CASRSPSSYNEQFF. CDR3 bases: TGTGCCAGCAGATCCCCGAGCTCCTACAATGAGCAGTTCTTC.

This clone was seen a few times. V usage is TRBV18 and J usage is TRBJ2-1; D is perhaps TRBD1 (6 bases). CDR1 is KGHSH, CDR2 LQKENI, per germline. The CDR3 sequence is 15 residues long. Trimming stripped 2 bases from V and 3 bases from J, with 11 bases between. CDR3 nucleotides: TGTGCCAGCTCACCAGGGGGACAAAACTACAATGAGCAGTTCTTC. Translation gives CASSPGGQNYNEQFF.

The chain employs TRBV2 and TRBJ2-7, with TRBD1 matching over 8 bases. V shed 8 bases and J 1 base; nucleotides not matched to a gene: 4. The CDR3 runs 13 residues. Germline V CDR1 and CDR2: SNHLY, FYNNEI. The CDR3 bases are TGTGCCAGCCGCCGGACAGGGTCCTACGAGCAGTACTTC. As protein: CASRRTGSYEQYF.

This clone was seen once. The chain joins TRBV5-1 to TRBJ2-1; D is unclear. The germline V gene has CDR1 SGHRS and CDR2 YFSETQ. The CDR3 sequence is 14 residues long. Trimming removed 4 bases at V and 8 bases at J, with 16 bases between. The DNA for the CDR3 is TGCGCCAGCAGCATCGGGTCTCCCGCCTATGAGCAGTTCTTC. Its translation is CASSIGSPAYEQFF.

This sequence joins TRBV27 and TRBJ1-5; the D is unclear. The germline V gene has CDR1 MNHEY and CDR2 SMNVEV (reference sequence). CDR3 length equals 10 residues. V gave up 10 bases and J gave up 8 bases, with 9 bases separating them. The CDR3 bases are TGTGCCACCCCAGGAGAGCCCCAGCATTTT. Translating it yields CATPGEPQHF.